What follows is one T cell receptor beta chain and its context. The data were taken from a study of blood T cell repertoires in COVID-19. At the level of the study: Both acute and convalescent COVID-19 samples were obtained from the United States, Italy and Spain. T cells, B-cell-depleted T cells, or PBMCs supplied cDNA or gDNA.

The CDR3 is made up of 15 amino acids. The germline V and J ends were trimmed by 11 bases and 4 bases, with 21 bases remaining between them. Germline CDR1 and CDR2: LGHNA and YNFKEQ. TCRdb's copy holds only in-frame clones and misses some; the assay was immunoSEQ multiplex PCR. Of fewer than 350,000 clones listed, 85% are singletons. Allocation to cohorts depended on clinical history reported by the participants. Symptom resolution, clearance, or two negative PCRs marked the recovered donors of Cohort 3. The source material was PBMCs or T cells enriched from blood (not recorded which). This TCR derives from a woman in her forties or fifties who had recovered from COVID-19. V usage is TRBV4-2 and J usage is TRBJ2-1, with D possibly matching TRBD1 (5 bases). The CDR3 DNA reads as TGTGCCTCACAGCAGAAAGGGGATCCTTACAATGAGCAGTTCTTC. This translates into CASQQKGDPYNEQFF.